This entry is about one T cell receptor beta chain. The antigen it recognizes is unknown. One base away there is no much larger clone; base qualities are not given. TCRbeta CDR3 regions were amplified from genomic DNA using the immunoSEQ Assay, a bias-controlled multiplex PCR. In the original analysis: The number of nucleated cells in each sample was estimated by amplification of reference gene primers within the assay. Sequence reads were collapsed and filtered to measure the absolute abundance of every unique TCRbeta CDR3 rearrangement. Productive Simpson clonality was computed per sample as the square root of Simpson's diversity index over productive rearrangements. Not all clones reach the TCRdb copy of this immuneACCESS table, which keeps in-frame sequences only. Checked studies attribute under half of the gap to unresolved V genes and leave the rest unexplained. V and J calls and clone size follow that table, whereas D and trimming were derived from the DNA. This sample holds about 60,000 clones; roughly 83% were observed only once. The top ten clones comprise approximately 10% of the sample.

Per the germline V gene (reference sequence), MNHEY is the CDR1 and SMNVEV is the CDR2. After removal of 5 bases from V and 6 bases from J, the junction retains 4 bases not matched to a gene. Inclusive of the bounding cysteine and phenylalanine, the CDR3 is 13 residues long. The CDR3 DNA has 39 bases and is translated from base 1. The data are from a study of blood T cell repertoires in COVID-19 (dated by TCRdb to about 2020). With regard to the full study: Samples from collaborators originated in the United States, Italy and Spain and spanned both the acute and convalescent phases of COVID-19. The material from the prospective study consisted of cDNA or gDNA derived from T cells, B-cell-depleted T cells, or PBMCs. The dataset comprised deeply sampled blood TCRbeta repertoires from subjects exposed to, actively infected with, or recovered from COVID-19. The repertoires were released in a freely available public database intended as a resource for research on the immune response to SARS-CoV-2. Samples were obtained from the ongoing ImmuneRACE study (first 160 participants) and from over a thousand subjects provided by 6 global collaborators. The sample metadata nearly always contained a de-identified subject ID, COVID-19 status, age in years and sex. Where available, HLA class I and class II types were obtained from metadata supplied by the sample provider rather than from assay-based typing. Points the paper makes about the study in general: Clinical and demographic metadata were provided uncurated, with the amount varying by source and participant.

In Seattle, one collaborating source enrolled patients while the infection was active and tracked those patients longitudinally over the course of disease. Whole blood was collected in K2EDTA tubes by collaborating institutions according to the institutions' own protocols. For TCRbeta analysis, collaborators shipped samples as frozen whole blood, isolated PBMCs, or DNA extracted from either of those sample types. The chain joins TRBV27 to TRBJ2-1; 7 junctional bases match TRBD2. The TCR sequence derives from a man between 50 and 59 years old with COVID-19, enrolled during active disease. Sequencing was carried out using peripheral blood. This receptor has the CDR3 CASSAERGNEQFF. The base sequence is TGTGCCAGCAGTGCGGAGCGGGGCAATGAGCAGTTCTTC.